This T cell receptor beta chain was captured by sequencing in a study of tumor-infiltrating lymphocytes in primary liver carcinoma. Study-wide results and caveats: All five tumor regions shared only about 7-25% of top clones.

Germline CDR1 LGHNA, CDR2 YSLEER. CDR3 length: 15 residues. Only one count was recorded for this clonotype. Its matching antigen is unknown. One end of the junction fails to match germline, which may point to a read error. Constant-region priming of around 500 ng total RNA yielded TCR beta cDNA. ARM-PCR, slightly modified, supplied the TCR beta libraries through three nested multiplex PCR rounds. The opening two PCR rounds, around 11 cycles each, paired TRBV1-TRBV30 forward primers with a C-beta reverse primer. TCRdb reprocessed the multiplex PCR reads via MiXCR and lists one record per CDR3 protein. The sample comprises around 60,000 distinct CDR3 sequences, about two thirds of which are singletons, and less than 45% rests with the top ten. From unsorted bulk tissue weighing about 20-32 mg, DNA and RNA were co-extracted. Researchers took samples from five separate regions of each tumor.

What was sequenced was liver tumor tissue from sampling region 4. This sample's subset: tumor region T4, right-lateral pole. V and J are TRBV4-3 and TRBJ2-2, with D tentatively TRBD1 (6 bases). The TCR originated in a man aged 35 to 55 with primary liver carcinoma and hepatitis B virus infection. The CDR3 nucleotides are TGCGCCAACAGCCAAGCCGCAGGGGATACCGGGGAGCTATTTTTT. Translation: CANSQAAGDTGELFF.